This T cell receptor beta chain was documented in a study of OX40 agonist ivuxolimab in advanced cancers. Across the whole study: Patients were treated with intravenous ivuxolimab, dosed at 0.01 to 10 mg/kg and infused every 2 weeks.

Whole-study results and caveats: CD4+ and CD8+ blood T cells expanded clonally by week 6 at 0.1 to 3.0 mg/kg. Expanded peripheral T cell antigen specificity was not determined.

Of note for this clone: Its antigen is as yet unknown.

If patients had autoimmune disease history or systemic immunosuppression, they were excluded. Libraries were prepared by immunoSEQ multiplex PCR; TCRdb keeps only in-frame clonotypes and omits some of them. Of about 72,000 clones detected, over 75% appear once; the ten largest clones hold about 0.94%. This CDR3 region has 15 residues. The germline V gene encodes CDR1 SEHNR and CDR2 FQNEAQ (reference sequence). V was cut by 8 bases and J by 7 bases, with 21 bases left in between. The sample consisted of CD4+ or CD8+ T cells sorted from blood, taken in a trial of the OX40 agonist ivuxolimab. The chain joins TRBV7-9 to TRBJ2-1; D may be TRBD1 (6 bases). The TCR comes from an adult with an advanced solid tumor such as melanoma, head and neck, liver or kidney cancer. In DNA, the CDR3 is TGTGCCAGCGGTGGACAGCGATCCACCTTGAATGAGCAGTTCTTC. Encoded protein: CASGGQRSTLNEQFF. The variable domain in full, completed from reference TRBV7-9 and TRBJ2-1, reads DTGVSQNPRHKITKRGQNVTFRCDPISEHNRLYWYRQTLGQGPEFLTYFQNEAQLEKSRLLSDRFSAERPKGSFSTLEIQRTEQGDSAMYLCASGGQRSTLNEQFFGPGTRLTVL.